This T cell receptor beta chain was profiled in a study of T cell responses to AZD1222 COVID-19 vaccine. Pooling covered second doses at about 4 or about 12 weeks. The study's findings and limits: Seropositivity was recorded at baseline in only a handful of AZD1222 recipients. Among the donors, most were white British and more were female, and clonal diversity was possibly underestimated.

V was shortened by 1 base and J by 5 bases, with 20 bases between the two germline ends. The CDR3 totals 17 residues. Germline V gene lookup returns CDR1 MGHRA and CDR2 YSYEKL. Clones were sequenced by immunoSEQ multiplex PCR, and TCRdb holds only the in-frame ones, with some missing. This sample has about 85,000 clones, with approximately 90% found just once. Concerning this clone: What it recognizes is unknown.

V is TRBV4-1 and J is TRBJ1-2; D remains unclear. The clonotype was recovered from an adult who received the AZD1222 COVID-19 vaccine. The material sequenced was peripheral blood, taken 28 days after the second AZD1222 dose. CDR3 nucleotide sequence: TGCGCCAGCAGCCAAGGGGAAAAAGTCATAGCTTCTTATGGCTACACCTTC. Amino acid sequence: CASSQGEKVIASYGYTF.